In this sample, the clone carrying this T cell receptor (beta chain) turned up a few times. No antigen is known for it. This sample stems from a study of T-cell reconstitution after alpha-beta-depleted transplantation in children. Study outcomes and limitations: Among T cells one year after transplant, newly produced cells accounted for most counts and diversity. The study reportedly traced alpha-beta T cells about two months after transplant to several hundred expanded graft clones.

Unique molecular identifiers tagged the TCRbeta library. TCRdb called the PCR reads again in MiXCR, with one record for every CDR3 protein. The sample consists of about 240,000 distinct CDR3 sequences, roughly 26% of them appearing once. CDR1 and CDR2 (germline): SGDLS, YYNGEE. The CDR3 is 16 residues long. Trimming left V 0 bases short and J 1 base short, with 8 bases between. Sample: PBMCs, taken before TCRalphabeta/CD19-depleted stem cell transplant. The sequence was obtained from a girl aged 2-15 years with Fanconi anemia, due to receive a stem cell transplant. The V and J genes are TRBV9 and TRBJ2-6; TRBD1 might be the D (5 bases). The CDR3, as DNA: TGTGCCAGCAGCGTAGAGGGGAATTCTGGGGCCAACGTCCTGACTTTC. As protein: CASSVEGNSGANVLTF.